This T cell receptor beta chain was found in a study of cytomegalovirus exposure and HLA in healthy donors. The study sampled nominally healthy donors, though unrecorded immune exposures were likely. General study points: Sequencing artifact likely explains a cluster of highly shared sequence variants.

Trimming took off 4 bases at V and 8 bases at J, with 11 bases between the two ends. Germline V gene data show CDR1 as MNHEY and CDR2 as SVGAGI. CDR3 length: 12 amino acids. As for this clone: Its antigen is still unknown.

The PCR used 60 Vbeta and 13 Jbeta primers. Using immunoSEQ multiplex PCR, the repertoire was profiled, and TCRdb retains in-frame clones only, with some absent. Here the sample spans some 130,000 clones, 75% to 85% being singletons. The rearrangement uses TRBV6-5 and TRBJ2-5; D perhaps matches TRBD1 (6 bases). The TCR was taken from a woman aged 40 to 50 in good health and CMV-seronegative. Source material: PBMCs. CDR3 amino acids: CASSLEGVTQYF. Written as DNA, the CDR3 is TGTGCCAGCAGTTTAGAGGGGGTAACCCAGTACTTC.